This T cell receptor (beta chain) was documented in a study of T cells in Graves' hyperthyroidism and ophthalmopathy. Study context: Peripheral blood was drawn at first diagnosis, prior to all treatment.

The study left out patients who had uncontrolled infection, other autoimmune disease, pregnancy or lactation. The CDR3 regions of TCR beta were amplified from RNA transcripts. The TCR CDR3 was amplified in a first-round RT-PCR using the HTBI primer set. TCRdb independently ran MiXCR on the multiplex PCR reads; one entry per CDR3 protein. The profile shows around 490,000 distinct CDR3 sequences, 15% to 20% of them singletons. Study outcomes and limitations: Patients with ophthalmopathy were separated from those with stable hyperthyroidism by a 13 V-J model.

This CDR3 region has 17 residues. The germline V gene has CDR1 MDHEN and CDR2 SYDVKM. The V end was cut by 8 bases, the J end by 0 bases, with 22 bases between. This clonotype appeared many times. The antigen remains unidentified. The clonotype originates from a middle-aged man with Graves' ophthalmopathy. Sequenced: blood. This chain uses TRBV28 with TRBJ1-2, with D possibly matching TRBD1 (5 bases). The chain's CDR3 is CASATDEGFGPNYGYTF. CDR3 bases: TGTGCCAGCGCAACTGACGAGGGGTTCGGCCCTAACTATGGCTACACCTTC.